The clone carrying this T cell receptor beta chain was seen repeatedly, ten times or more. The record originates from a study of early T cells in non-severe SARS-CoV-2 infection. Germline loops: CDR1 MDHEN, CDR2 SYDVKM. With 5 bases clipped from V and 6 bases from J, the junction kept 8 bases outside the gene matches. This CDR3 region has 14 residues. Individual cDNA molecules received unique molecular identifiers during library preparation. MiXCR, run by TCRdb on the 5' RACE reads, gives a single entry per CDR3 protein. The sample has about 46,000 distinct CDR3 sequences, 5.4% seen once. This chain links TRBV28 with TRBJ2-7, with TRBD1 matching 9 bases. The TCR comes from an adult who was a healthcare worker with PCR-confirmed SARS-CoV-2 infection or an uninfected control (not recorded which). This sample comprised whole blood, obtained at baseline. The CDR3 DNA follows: TGTGCCAGCAGTCCCCCGGGACAGGGCAGCGAGCAGTACTTC. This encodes CASSPPGQGSEQYF.